What follows are 5 T cell receptor beta chains derived from one specimen sequenced in a study of metastatic and nonmetastatic thyroid tumors. TCRdb re-called clones via MiXCR from the PCR reads. The table has tens of thousands of clones, roughly a fifth seen once. Thyroid surgery was performed in patients who had received no treatment beforehand. The sequenced sample consisted of blood. The receptor set was obtained from a male donor with papillary thyroid cancer or a benign thyroid nodule (not recorded which). Some clones in this sample may be carry-over from other donors' samples.

This clone was seen a handful of times. This same CDR3 is encoded by further DNA sequences in the sample. V is TRBV24-1 and J is TRBJ1-2; D may be TRBD1 (6 bases). The CDR3 runs 17 residues. Deletions cut 3 bases from V and 5 bases from J, with 21 bases between. The germline gives CDR1 KGHDR, CDR2 SFDVKD. DNA of the CDR3: TGTGCCACCAGTGATGGGTCCCCCCAGGGGTTGGGATATGGCTACACCTTC. Protein sequence: CATSDGSPQGLGYGYTF.

This clone came up many times. CDR3 nucleotide sequence: TGCAGCGCCGCGTGGGTTACAGGGCGCTTTGGTAACGCTGAAGCTTTCTTT. Amino acids: CSAAWVTGRFGNAEAFF. This chain connects TRBV29-1 to TRBJ1-1, with D possibly matching TRBD1 (6 bases). V was shortened by 7 bases and J by 6 bases, with 30 bases between the two germline ends. The CDR3 consists of 17 residues. CDR1 is SQVTM and CDR2 is ANQGSEA in the germline V gene.

Remarks on this clone: In this CDR3 the conserved last residue, phenylalanine or tryptophan, is missing, so a read error is likely. The chain carries TRBV3-1 and TRBJ1-2; D possibly corresponds to TRBD1 (5 bases). The V and J ends lost 3 bases and 10 bases respectively, with 24 bases between them. This CDR3 comprises 16 residues. Germline CDR1 is LGHDT and CDR2 is YNNKEL (reference sequence). This CDR3 reads CASSHLQGVGSDIYTL. The CDR3 DNA sequence: TGTGCCAGCAGCCACCTCCAGGGTGTGGGGAGTGATATCTACACCCTC.

This clone was detected a few times. As the CDR3 is not closed by the conserved phenylalanine or tryptophan, this likely results from a read error. The rearrangement uses TRBV2 and TRBJ1-2; no clear D gene. CDR3 size: 13 residues. The germline V gene encodes CDR1 SNHLY and CDR2 FYNNEI. CDR3 region: CASNGGSTYGYTL. The DNA of the CDR3 is TGTGCTAGCAATGGTGGAAGCACCTATGGCTACACCCTC.

V and J are TRBV29-1 and TRBJ2-1, with TRBD2 matching over 7 bases. The germline V gene has CDR1 SQVTM and CDR2 ANQGSEA. The V segment lost 3 bases and the J segment 2 bases; nucleotides outside the gene matches: 10. The CDR3 has 16 residues. CDR3 residues: CSVDFGTGGTYNEQFF. In DNA, the CDR3 is TGCAGCGTTGATTTCGGTACGGGAGGAACCTACAATGAGCAGTTCTTC.